This T cell receptor (beta chain) is from a study of post-analysis software for immune sequencing data. Background on the study: Secondary progressive, relapsing-remitting and progressive-relapsing multiple sclerosis were among the included disease courses.

For this clonotype: The target antigen is unknown.

Notes on the study in general: In patients, about 5 TRBV segments were more frequent than in controls, with TRBV5-6, TRBV5-1 and TRBV20-1 among them. Strong co-clustering by F measure was evident for samples that had been prepared in the same batch. The normalized Chao1 diversity of multiple sclerosis patients was significantly lower than that of controls.

Germline assignment: CDR1 SGHVS and CDR2 FNYEAQ. This CDR3 is built from 14 residues. Prepared TCR beta cDNA libraries contained unique molecular identifiers. Input of about 0.95 to 10 million T cells yielded about half a million cDNA molecules. TCRdb itself ran the PCR reads through MiXCR, one entry per CDR3 protein. The data show around 710,000 distinct CDR3 sequences, around 45% seen once. The rearrangement uses TRBV7-6 and TRBJ2-5; 8 bases are a match to TRBD1. The assigned J gene may be wrong: the sequence end matches TRBJ2-7 better. The sequencing input was blood. This clonotype was obtained from a girl aged 5-17 years with multiple sclerosis. The CDR3 loop reads CASSLRQGSNEQYF. The CDR3 nucleotides read TGTGCCAGCAGCTTACGACAGGGGAGTAACGAGCAGTACTTC.